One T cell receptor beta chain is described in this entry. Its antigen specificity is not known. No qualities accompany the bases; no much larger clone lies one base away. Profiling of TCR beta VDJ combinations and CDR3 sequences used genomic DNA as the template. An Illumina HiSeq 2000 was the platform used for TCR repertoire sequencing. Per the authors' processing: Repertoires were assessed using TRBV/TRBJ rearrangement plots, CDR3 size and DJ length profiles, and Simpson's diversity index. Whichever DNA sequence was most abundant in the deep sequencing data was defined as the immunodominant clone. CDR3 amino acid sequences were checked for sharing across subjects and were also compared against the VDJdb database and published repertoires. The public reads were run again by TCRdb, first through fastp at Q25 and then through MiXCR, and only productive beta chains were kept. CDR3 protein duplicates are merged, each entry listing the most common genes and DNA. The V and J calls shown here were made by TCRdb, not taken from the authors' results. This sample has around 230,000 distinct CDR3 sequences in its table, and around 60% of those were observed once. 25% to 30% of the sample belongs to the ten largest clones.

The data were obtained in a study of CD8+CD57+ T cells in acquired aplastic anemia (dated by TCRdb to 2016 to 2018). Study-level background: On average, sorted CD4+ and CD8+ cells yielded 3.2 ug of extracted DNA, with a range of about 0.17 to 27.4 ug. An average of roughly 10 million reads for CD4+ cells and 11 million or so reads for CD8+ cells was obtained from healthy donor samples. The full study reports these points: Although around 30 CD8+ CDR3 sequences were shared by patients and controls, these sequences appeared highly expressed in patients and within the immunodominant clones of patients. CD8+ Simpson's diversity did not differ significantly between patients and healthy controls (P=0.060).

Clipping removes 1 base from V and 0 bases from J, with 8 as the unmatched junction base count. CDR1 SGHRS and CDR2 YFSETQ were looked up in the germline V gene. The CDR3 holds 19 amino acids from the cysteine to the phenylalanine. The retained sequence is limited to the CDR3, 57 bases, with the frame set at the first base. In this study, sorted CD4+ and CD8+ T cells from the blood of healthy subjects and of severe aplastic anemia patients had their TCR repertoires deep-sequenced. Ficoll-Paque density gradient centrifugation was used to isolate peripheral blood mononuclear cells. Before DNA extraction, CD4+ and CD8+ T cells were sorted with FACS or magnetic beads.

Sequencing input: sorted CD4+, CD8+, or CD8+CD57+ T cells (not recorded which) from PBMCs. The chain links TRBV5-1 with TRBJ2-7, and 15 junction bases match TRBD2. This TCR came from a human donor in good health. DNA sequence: TGCGCCAGCAGCTTGCCTCGGACTAGCGGGGGGGCATACTCCTACGAGCAGTACTTC. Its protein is CASSLPRTSGGAYSYEQYF.